Given below is one TCR beta chain in context. The antigen remains undetermined. The data derive from a study of T cell responses to AZD1222 COVID-19 vaccine. The study's findings and limits: Dominant CD4 TCR responses targeted spike regions 160-218 and 743-854.

The table came from immunoSEQ multiplex PCR; TCRdb's copy has only in-frame clones and leaves some out. The top ten clones hold roughly 4% of a sample with fewer than 200,000 clones, just under 90% of them seen once. This CDR3 is 14 amino acids long. CDR1 is SGHTA and CDR2 is FQGNSA in the germline V gene. Trimming cost V 0 bases and J 2 bases, with 7 bases left between them. This TCR was recovered from an adult who received the MenACWY meningococcal vaccine as a control. V and J are TRBV7-2 and TRBJ1-2; no clear D gene. The material sequenced was peripheral blood, taken 28 days after the second dose of the MenACWY control vaccine. The DNA for the CDR3 is TGTGCCAGCAGCTTAGCCCCATTGAACTATGGCTACACCTTC. Residues: CASSLAPLNYGYTF.